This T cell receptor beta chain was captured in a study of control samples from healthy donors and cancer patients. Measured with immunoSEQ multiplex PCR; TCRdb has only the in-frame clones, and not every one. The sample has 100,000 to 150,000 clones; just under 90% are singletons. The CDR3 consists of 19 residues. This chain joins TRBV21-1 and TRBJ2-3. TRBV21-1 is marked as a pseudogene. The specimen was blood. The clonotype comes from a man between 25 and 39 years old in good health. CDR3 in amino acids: CASSKALGGPLFCTDTQYF. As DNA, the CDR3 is TGTGCCAGCAGCAAAGCTTTGGGCGGACCGCTATTTTGCACAGATACGCAGTATTTT.